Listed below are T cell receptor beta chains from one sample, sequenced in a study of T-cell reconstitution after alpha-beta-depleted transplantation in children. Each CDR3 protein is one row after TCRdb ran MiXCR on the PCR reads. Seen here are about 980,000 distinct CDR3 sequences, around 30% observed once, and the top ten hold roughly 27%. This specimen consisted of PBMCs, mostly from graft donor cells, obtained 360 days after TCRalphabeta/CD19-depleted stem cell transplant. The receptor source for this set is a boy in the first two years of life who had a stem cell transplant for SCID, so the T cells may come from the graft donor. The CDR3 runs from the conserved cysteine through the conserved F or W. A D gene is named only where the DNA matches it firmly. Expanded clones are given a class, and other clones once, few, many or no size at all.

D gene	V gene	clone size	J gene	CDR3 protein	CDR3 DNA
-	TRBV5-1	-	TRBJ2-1	CASSLSGTAYNEQFF	TGCGCCAGCAGCTTGTCGGGGACGGCCTACAATGAGCAGTTCTTC
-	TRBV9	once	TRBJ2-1	CASSVAGIEQFF	TGTGCCAGCAGCGTAGCCGGTATAGAGCAGTTCTTC
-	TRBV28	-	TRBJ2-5	CASSLSGRGDAETQYF	TGTGCCAGCAGTTTATCGGGCAGGGGGGATGCAGAGACCCAGTACTTC
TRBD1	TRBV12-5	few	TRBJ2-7	CASLTGQQYEQYF	TGTGCTAGCCTCACGGGACAGCAGTACGAGCAGTACTTC
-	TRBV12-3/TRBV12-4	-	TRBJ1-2	CASCPVGVDGLYGYTF	TGTGCCAGCTGTCCGGTAGGGGTGGACGGCCTCTATGGCTACACCTTC
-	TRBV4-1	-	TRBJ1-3	CASSQDGWGTEGNTIYF	TGCGCCAGCAGCCAAGATGGGTGGGGGACGGAAGGAAACACCATATATTTT
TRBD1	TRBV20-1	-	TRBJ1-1	CSATLGGGWGTEAFF	TGCAGTGCTACCTTAGGAGGGGGCTGGGGGACTGAAGCTTTCTTT
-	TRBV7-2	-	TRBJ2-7	CASSLARESHEQYF	TGTGCCAGCAGCTTAGCCCGGGAAAGCCACGAGCAGTACTTC
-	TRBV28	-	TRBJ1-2	CAVWNGVYGYTF	TGTGCCGTATGGAATGGGGTCTACGGCTACACCTTC
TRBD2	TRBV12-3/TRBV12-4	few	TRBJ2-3	CASSPAGGPTDTQYF	TGTGCCAGCAGTCCAGCGGGGGGGCCGACAGATACGCAGTATTTT
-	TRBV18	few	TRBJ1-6	CASSSLQGGGNSPLHF	TGTGCCAGCTCATCCCTACAGGGTGGGGGTAATTCACCCCTCCACTTT
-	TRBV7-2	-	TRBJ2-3	CASSLGGWDTQYF	TGTGCCAGCAGCTTAGGAGGGTGGGATACGCAGTATTTT